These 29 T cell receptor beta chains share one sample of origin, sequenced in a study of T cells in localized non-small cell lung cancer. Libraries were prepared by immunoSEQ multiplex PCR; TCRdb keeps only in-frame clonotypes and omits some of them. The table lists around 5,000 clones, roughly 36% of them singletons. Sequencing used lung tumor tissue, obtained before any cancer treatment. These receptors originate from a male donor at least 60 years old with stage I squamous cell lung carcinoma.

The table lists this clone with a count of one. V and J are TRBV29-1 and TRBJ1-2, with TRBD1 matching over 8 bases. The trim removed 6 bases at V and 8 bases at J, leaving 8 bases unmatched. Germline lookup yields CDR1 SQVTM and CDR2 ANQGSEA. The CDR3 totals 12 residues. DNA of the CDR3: TGCAGCGTCCGGACAGGGACGAAGGGCTACACCTTC. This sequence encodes CSVRTGTKGYTF.

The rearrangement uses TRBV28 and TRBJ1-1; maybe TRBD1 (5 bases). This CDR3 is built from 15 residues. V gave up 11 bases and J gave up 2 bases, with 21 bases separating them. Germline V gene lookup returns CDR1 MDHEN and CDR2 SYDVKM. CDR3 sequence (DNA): TGTGCCGGCGCGGAGCTCGGACAACAAAACACTGAAGCTTTCTTT. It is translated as CAGAELGQQNTEAFF.

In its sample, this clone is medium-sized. The CDR3 nucleotides are TGTGCCAGCAGCTACCGACAGGGATCCAACAATGAGCAGTTCTTC. Translation gives CASSYRQGSNNEQFF. V gene TRBV11-3 combines with J gene TRBJ2-1, with 7 bases fitting TRBD1. After removal of 4 bases from V and 5 bases from J, the junction contained 8 bases not matched to a gene. The CDR3 length is 15 residues. The germline CDR1 and CDR2 sequences are SGHNT and YENEEA.

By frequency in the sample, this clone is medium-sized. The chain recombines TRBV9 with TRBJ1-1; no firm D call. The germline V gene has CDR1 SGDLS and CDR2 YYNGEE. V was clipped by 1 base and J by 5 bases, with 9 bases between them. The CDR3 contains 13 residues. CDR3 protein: CASSVTPETEAFF. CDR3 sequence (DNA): TGTGCCAGCAGCGTAACCCCGGAGACTGAAGCTTTCTTT.

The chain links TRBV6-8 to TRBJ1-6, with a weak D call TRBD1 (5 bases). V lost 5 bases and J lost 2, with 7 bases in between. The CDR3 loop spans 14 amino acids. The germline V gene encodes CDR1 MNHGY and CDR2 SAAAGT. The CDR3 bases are TGTGCCAGCAGTGCAGGGCCCTATAATTCACCCCTCCACTTT. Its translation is CASSAGPYNSPLHF.

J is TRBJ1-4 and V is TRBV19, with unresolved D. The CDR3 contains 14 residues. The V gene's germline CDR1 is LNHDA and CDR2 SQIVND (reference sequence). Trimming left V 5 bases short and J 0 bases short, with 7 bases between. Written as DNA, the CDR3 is TGTGCCAGTAGTGACGGAGCAACTAATGAAAAACTGTTTTTT. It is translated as CASSDGATNEKLFF.

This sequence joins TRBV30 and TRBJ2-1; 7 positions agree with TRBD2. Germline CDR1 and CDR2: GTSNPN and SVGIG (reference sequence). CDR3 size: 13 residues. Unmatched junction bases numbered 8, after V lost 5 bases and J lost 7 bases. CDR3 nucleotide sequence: TGTGCCTGGGGGAAGGGAGGGGATAATGAGCAGTTCTTC. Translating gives CAWGKGGDNEQFF.

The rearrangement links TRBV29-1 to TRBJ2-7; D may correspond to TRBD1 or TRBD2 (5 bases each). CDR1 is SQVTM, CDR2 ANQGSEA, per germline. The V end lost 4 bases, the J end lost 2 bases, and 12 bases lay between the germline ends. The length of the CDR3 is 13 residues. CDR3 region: CSVAPGPAYEQYF. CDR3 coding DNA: TGCAGCGTTGCCCCGGGACCGGCCTACGAGCAGTACTTC.

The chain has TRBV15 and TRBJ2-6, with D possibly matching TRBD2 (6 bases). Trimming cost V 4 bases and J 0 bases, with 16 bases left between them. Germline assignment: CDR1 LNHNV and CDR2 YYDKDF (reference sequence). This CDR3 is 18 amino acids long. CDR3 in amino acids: CATSNTPGTRSGANVLTF. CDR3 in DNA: TGTGCCACCAGCAACACACCCGGGACTCGCTCTGGGGCCAACGTCCTGACTTTC. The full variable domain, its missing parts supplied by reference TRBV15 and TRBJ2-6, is DAMVIQNPRYQVTQFGKPVTLSCSQTLNHNVMYWYQQKSSQAPKLLFHYYDKDFNNEADTPDNFQSRRPNTSFCFLDIRSPGLGDTAMYLCATSNTPGTRSGANVLTFGAGSRLTVL.

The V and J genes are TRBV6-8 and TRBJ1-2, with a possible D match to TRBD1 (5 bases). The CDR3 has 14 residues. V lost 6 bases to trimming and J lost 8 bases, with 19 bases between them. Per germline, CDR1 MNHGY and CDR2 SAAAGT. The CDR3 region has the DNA TGTGCCAGCAGCCAGAATAGAGGGGAAGGGGGCTACACCTTC. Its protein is CASSQNRGEGGYTF.

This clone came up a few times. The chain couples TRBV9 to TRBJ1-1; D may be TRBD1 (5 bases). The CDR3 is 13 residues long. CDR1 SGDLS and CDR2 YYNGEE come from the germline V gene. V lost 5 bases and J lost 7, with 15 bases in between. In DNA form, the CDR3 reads TGTGCCAGCAGTGAGCGTCGGGGCGGTGAAGCTTTCTTT. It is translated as CASSERRGGEAFF.

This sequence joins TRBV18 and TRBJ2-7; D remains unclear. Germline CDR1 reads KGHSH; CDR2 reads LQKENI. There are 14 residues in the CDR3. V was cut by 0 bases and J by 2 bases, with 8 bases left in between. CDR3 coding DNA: TGTGCCAGCTCACCACCGGCATTGACCTACGAGCAGTACTTC. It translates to CASSPPALTYEQYF. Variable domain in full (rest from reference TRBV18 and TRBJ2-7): NAGVMQNPRHLVRRRGQEARLRCSPMKGHSHVYWYRQLPEEGLKFMVYLQKENIIDESGMPKERFSAEFPKEGPSILRIQQVVRGDSAAYFCASSPPALTYEQYFGPGTRLTVT.

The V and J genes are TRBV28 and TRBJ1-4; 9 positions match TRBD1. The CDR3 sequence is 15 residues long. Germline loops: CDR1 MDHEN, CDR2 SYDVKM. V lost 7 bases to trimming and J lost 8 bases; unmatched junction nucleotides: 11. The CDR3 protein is CASTQGGTGTEKLFF. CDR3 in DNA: TGTGCCAGCACCCAGGGTGGGACAGGGACCGAAAAACTGTTTTTT.

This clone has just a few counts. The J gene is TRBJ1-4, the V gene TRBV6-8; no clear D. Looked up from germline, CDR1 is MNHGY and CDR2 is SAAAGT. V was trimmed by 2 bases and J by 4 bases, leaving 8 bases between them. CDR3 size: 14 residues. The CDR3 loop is CASSYGANNEKLFF. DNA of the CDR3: TGTGCCAGCAGTTACGGAGCAAATAATGAAAAACTGTTTTTT.

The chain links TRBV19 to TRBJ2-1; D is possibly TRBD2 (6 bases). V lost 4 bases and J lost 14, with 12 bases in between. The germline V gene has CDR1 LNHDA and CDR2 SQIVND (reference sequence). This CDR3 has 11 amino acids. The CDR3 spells CASSTLTRKFF. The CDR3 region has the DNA TGTGCCAGTAGTACCCTGACTAGAAAGTTCTTC.

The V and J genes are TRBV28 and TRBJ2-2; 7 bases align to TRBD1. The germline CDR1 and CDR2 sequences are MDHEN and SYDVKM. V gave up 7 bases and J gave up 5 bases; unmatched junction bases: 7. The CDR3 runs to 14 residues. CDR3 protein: CASTPGGLTGELFF. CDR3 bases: TGTGCCAGCACCCCAGGGGGATTGACCGGGGAGCTGTTTTTT.

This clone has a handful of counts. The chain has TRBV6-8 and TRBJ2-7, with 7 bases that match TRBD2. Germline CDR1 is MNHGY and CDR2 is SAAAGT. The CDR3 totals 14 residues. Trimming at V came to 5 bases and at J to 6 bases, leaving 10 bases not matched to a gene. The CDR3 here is CASSPRDPGGEQYF. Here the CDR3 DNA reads TGTGCCAGCAGTCCCCGGGACCCGGGGGGCGAGCAGTACTTC.

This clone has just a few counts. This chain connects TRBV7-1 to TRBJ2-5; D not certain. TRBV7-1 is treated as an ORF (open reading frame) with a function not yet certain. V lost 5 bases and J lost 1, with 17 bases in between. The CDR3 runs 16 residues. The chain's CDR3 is CASSRGVSTRQETQYF. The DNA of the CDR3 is TGTGCCAGCAGCAGAGGAGTCTCCACTCGCCAAGAGACCCAGTACTTC.

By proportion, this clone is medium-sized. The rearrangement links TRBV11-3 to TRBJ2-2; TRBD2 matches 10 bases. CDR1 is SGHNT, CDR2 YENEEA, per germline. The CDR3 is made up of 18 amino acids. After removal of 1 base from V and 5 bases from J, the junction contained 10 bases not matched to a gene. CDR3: CASSLVVAGGRGTGELFF. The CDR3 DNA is TGTGCCAGCAGCTTAGTGGTAGCGGGGGGCCGTGGAACCGGGGAGCTGTTTTTT.

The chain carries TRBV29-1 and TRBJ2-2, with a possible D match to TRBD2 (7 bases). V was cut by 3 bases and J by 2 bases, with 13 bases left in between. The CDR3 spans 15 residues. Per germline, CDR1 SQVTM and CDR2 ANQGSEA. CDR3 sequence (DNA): TGCAGCGTTGATGCGGGCGGGGGCAACACCGGGGAGCTGTTTTTT. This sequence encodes CSVDAGGGNTGELFF.

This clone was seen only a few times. CDR3: CASSARGGSYNEQFF. As DNA, the CDR3 is TGTGCCAGCAGCGCCAGGGGGGGCTCCTACAATGAGCAGTTCTTC. The rearrangement joins TRBV2 to TRBJ2-1, with D perhaps being TRBD1 or TRBD2 (7 bases each). Trimming left V 6 bases short and J 0 bases short, with 12 bases between. The CDR3 length is 15 residues. CDR1 and CDR2 from the germline V gene are SNHLY and FYNNEI.

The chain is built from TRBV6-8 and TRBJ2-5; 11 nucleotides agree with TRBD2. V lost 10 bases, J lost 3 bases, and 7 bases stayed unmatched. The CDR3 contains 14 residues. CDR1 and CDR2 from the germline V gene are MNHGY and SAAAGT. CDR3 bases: TGTGCCACAAGGTCACTAGCGGGGGAAGAGACCCAGTACTTC. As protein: CATRSLAGEETQYF.

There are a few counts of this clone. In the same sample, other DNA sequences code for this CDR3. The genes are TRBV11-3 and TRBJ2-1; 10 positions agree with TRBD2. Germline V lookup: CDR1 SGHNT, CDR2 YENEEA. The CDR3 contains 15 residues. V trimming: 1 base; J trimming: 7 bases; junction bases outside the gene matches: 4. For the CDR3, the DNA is TGTGCCAGCAGCTTAGTAGCGGGGGGAGGTAATGAGCAGTTCTTC. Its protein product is CASSLVAGGGNEQFF.

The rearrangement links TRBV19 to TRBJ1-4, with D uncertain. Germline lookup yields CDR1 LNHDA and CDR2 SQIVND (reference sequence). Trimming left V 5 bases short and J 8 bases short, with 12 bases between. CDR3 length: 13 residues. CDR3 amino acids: CASSPREGEKLFF. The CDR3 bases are TGTGCCAGTAGTCCCCGAGAGGGAGAAAAACTGTTTTTT.

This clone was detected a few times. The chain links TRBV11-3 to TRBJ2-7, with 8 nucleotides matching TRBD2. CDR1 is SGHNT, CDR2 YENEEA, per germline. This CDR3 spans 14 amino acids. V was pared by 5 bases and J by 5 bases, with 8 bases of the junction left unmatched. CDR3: CASSHPAGENEQYF. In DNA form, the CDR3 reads TGTGCCAGCAGCCATCCAGCGGGGGAAAACGAGCAGTACTTC.

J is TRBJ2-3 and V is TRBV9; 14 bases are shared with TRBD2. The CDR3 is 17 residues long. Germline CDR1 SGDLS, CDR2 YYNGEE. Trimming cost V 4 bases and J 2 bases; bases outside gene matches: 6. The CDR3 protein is CASSRRLAGGLTDTQYF. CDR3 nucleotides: TGTGCCAGCAGCAGAAGACTAGCGGGGGGGCTCACAGATACGCAGTATTTT.

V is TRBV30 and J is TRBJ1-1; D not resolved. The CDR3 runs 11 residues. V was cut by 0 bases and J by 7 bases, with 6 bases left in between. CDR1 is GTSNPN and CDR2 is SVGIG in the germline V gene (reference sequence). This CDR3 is CAWSVGFEAFF. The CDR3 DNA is TGTGCCTGGAGTGTGGGATTTGAAGCTTTCTTT.

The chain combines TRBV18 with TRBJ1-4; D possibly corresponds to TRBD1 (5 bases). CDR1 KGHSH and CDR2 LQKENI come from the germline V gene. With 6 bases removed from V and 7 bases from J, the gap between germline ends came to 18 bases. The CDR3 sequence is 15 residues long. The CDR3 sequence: CASSPRQLWGEKLFF. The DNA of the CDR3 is TGTGCCAGCTCTCCCAGACAGTTATGGGGTGAAAAACTGTTTTTT.

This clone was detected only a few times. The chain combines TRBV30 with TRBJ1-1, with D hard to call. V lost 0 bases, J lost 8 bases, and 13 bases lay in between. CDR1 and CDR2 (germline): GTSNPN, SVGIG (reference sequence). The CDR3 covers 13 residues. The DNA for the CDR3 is TGTGCCTGGAGTGTACTAACGACCCGCGAAGCTTTCTTT. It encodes CAWSVLTTREAFF.